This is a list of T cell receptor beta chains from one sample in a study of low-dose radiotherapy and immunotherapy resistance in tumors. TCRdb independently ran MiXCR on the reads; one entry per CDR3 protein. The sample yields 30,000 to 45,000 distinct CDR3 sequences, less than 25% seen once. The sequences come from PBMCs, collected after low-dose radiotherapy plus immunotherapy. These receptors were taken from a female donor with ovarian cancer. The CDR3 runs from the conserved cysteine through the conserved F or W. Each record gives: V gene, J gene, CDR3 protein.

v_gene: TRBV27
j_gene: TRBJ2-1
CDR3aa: CASSPIPSPSGRIYEQFF

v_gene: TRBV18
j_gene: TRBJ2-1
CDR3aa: CASSPLPLDYNEQFF

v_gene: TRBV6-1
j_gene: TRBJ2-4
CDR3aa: CASRPWGANIQYF

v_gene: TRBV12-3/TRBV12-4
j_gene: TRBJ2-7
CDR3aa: CASSLVLAGGLSYEQYF

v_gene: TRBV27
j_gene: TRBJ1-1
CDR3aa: CASSLRAGQGRMNTEAFF

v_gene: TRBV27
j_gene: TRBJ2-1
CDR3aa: CASRGLAGAEGNEQFF

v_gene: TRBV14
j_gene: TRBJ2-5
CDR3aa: CASSQQSIRGETQYF

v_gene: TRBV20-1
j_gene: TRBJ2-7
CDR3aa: CSASGTGIYEQYF

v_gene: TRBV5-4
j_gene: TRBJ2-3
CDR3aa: CASSLGGAPDTQYF

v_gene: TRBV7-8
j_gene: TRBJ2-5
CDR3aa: CASSLGPAGVGETQYF

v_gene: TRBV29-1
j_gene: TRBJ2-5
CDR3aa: CSVQGVGQETQYF

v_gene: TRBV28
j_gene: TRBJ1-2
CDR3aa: CASNRRGAANYGYTF

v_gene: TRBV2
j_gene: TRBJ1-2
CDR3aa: CAIIRTDYGYTF

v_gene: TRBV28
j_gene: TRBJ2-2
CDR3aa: CASSSGTINTGELFF

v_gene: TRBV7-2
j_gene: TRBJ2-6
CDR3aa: CASSPRTSGRTGANVLTF

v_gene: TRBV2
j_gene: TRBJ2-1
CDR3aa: CASSEVSGSEQFF

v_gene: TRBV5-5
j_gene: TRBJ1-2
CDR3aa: CASSKTGEGGGYTF

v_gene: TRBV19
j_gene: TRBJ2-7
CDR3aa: CASSRPGRTDLDEQYF

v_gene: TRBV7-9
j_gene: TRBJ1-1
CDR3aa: CASSLVLNPNTEAFF

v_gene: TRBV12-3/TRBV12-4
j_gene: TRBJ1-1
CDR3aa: CASSLEGLGSTEAFF

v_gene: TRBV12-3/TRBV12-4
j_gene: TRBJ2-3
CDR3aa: CASSYRGAMSTDTQYF

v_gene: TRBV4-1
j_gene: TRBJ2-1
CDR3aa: CASSQGSGSSYNEQFF

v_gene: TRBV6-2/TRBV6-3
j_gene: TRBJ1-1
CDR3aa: CASRNRGYTEAFF

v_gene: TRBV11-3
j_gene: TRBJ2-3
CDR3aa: CASSSGGPTDTQYF

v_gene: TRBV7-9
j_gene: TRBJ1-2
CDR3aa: CASSTNARDRSYGYTF

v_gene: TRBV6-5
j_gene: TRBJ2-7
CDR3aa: CASSYSVDGYEQYF

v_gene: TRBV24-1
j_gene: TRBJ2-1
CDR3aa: CAASRSASDPYNEQFF

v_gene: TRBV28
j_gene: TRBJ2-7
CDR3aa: CASSLSGRNDEQYF

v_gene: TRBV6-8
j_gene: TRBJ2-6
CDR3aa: CASMKGAAGANVLTF

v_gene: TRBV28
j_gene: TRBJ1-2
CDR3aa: CASSLGGARATGYTF

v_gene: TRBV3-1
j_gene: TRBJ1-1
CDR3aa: CASSWGSEAFF

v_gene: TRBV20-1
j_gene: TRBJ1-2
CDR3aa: CSGWRDGYTF

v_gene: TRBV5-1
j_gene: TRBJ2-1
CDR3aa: CASSKPSGTYNEQFF

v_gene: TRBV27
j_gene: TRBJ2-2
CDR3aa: CASTPGDRYTGELFF

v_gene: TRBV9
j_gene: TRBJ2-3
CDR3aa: CASSESPGIPGADTQYF

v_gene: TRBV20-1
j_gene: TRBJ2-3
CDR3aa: CSAGESTDTQYF

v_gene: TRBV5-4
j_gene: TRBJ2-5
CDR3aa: CASSRPGGAGSQETQYF

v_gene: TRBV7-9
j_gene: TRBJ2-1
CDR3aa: CASSGGEQFF

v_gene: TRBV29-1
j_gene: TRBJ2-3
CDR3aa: CSVVQGGTDTQYF

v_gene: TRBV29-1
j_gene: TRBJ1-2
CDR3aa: CSVGGTGRANYGYTF

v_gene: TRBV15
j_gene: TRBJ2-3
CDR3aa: CATSIRLGNTDTQYF

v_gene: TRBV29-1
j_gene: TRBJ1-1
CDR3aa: CSVGVGNTEAFF

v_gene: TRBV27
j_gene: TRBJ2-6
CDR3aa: CASSRAGDGANVLTF

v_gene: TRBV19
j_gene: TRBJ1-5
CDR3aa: CASSTRQALRDQPQHF

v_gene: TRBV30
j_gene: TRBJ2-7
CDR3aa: CAWSRSRQYEQYF

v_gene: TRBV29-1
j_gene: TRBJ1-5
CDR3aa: CSVEEGQSNQPQHF

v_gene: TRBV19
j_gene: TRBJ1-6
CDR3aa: CASTPGYNSPLHF

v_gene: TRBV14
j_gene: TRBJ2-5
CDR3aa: CASSQYYQETQYF

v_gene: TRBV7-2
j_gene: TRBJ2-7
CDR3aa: CASSSWGLAGDYEQYF

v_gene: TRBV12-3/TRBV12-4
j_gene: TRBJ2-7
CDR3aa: CASTPGVAYEQYF

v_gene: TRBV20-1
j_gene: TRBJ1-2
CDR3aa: CSVTPGQYNYGYTF

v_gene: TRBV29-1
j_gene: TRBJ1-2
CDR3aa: CSARDSLGTNGYTF

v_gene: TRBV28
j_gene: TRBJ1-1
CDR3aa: CASSSVRGHTEAFF